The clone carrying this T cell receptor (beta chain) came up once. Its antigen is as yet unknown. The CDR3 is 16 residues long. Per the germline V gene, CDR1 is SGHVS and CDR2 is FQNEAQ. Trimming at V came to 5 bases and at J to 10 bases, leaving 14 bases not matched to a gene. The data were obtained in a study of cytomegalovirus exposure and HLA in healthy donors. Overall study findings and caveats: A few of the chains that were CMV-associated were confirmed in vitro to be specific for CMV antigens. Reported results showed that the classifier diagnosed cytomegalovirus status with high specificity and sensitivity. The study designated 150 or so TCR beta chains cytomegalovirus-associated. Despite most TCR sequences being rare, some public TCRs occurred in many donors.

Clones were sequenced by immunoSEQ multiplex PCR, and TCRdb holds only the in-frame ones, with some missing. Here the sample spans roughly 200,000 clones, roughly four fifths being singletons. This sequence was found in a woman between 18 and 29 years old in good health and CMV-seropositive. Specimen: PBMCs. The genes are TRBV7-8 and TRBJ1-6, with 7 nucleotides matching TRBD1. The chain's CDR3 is CASSPPKTGEYSPLHF. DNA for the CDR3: TGTGCCAGCAGCCCACCAAAAACAGGGGAGTACTCACCCCTCCACTTT.